This T cell receptor (beta chain) was obtained from a study of response to subunit inactivated influenza vaccine. Via MiXCR, TCRdb re-called the RT-PCR reads, giving one row per CDR3 protein. The data contain hundreds of thousands of distinct CDR3 sequences, about 8% of them singletons. Germline CDR1 reads SQVTM; CDR2 reads ANQGSEA. The CDR3 extends over 14 amino acids. After removal of 1 base from V and 2 bases from J, the junction contained 2 bases not matched to a gene. The sequences come from PBMCs from blood, collected roughly 24 months after vaccination. This chain uses TRBV29-1 with TRBJ2-7, with 10 bases matching TRBD2. This TCR derives from a man aged 50 to 75 who received an inactivated influenza vaccine. CDR3 in amino acids: CSVEGTSGTYEQYF. The CDR3 DNA reads TGCAGCGTTGAAGGGACTAGCGGTACCTACGAGCAGTACTTC.